Following are 25 T cell receptor beta chains from one sample sequenced in a study of cytomegalovirus exposure and HLA in healthy donors. It was with 60 Vbeta and 13 Jbeta primers that the PCR ran. Sequencing used immunoSEQ multiplex PCR; TCRdb keeps in-frame clones, though not all of them. The sample has about 150,000 clones; about 68% are singletons. The source material was PBMCs. The receptor source for this set is a man aged 25-45 years in good health and CMV-seronegative.

CDR3 nucleotides: TGTGCCAGCAGCGAAGCTAGCACGGAGACCCAGTACTTC. Residues: CASSEASTETQYF. The rearrangement uses TRBV9 and TRBJ2-5; D might be TRBD2 (5 bases). This CDR3 contains 13 residues. Germline lookup yields CDR1 SGDLS and CDR2 YYNGEE. The V end was cut by 3 bases, the J end by 5 bases, with 11 bases between. Variable domain in full (rest from reference TRBV9 and TRBJ2-5): DSGVTQTPKHLITATGQRVTLRCSPRSGDLSVYWYQQSLDQGLQFLIQYYNGEERAKGNILERFSAQQFPDLHSELNLSSLELGDSALYFCASSEASTETQYFGPGTRLLVL.

The rearrangement uses TRBV5-6 and TRBJ1-4; a possible D gene is TRBD1 (5 bases). The V end was cut by 0 bases, the J end by 7 bases, with 10 bases between. This CDR3 region has 14 residues. Germline values: CDR1 SGHDT, CDR2 YYEEEE. The CDR3 spells CASSLVRDVEKLFF. The DNA for the CDR3 is TGTGCCAGCAGCTTGGTCAGGGATGTTGAAAAACTGTTTTTT.

The chain combines TRBV14 with TRBJ2-3, with 10 bases fitting TRBD2. Germline V gene lookup returns CDR1 SGHDN and CDR2 FVKESK. CDR3 length: 14 residues. Trimming removed 4 bases from V and 4 bases from J; junction bases left unmatched: 2. The chain's CDR3 is CASSPGLAADTQYF. The CDR3 DNA reads TGTGCCAGCAGCCCCGGACTAGCGGCAGATACGCAGTATTTT.

Comments on this clone: Other nucleotide sequences in the sample specify the same CDR3. The gene calls are TRBV6-5 and TRBJ1-1; no firm D call. Germline CDR1 is MNHEY and CDR2 is SVGAGI. V was clipped by 2 bases and J by 1 base, with 5 bases between them. This CDR3 is built from 13 residues. The DNA of the CDR3 is TGTGCCAGCAGTTACGTACAGAACACTGAAGCTTTCTTT. This gives the protein CASSYVQNTEAFF.

This clone was detected once. V and J are TRBV19 and TRBJ2-5; 9 bases agree with TRBD2. The J segment lost 3 bases and the V segment lost 1 base, leaving 6 bases of the junction unmatched. Germline CDR1 reads LNHDA; CDR2 reads SQIVND (reference sequence). The CDR3 totals 16 residues. The DNA of the CDR3 is TGTGCCAGTAGTATAGTCGGGTTAGCGGGGGAAGAGACCCAGTACTTC. This encodes CASSIVGLAGEETQYF.

The chain uses TRBV5-1 and TRBJ2-5; TRBD2 matches at 11 bases. Germline V gene sequence: CDR1 SGHRS, CDR2 YFSETQ. The CDR3 runs to 15 residues. J gave up 9 bases and V 0 bases, and 7 bases lay outside the gene matches. Written as DNA, the CDR3 is TGCGCCAGCAGCTTGGAAACTAGCGGGGGCCGGGCCCAGTACTTC. Its translation is CASSLETSGGRAQYF.

In regard to this clone: This same CDR3 is encoded by further DNA sequences in the sample. The chain uses TRBV5-1 and TRBJ2-5; 8 bases map to TRBD1. There are 14 residues in the CDR3. Losses at the gene ends were 4 bases for V and 2 bases for J; bases not matched to a gene: 4. Per germline, CDR1 SGHRS and CDR2 YFSETQ. As DNA, the CDR3 is TGCGCCAGCAGCCCGGACAGGGTTCAAGAGACCCAGTACTTC. It encodes CASSPDRVQETQYF.

The chain has TRBV6-1 and TRBJ2-5; TRBD2 is a possible D gene (6 bases). The CDR3 totals 15 residues. The V gene's germline CDR1 is MNHNS and CDR2 SASEGT. V lost 6 bases and J 3 bases, leaving 17 bases between the germline ends. The CDR3 coding sequence is TGTGCCAGCAGGGAGGGTGGAGGGTTCGAAGAGACCCAGTACTTC. Its translation is CASREGGGFEETQYF.

A few counts support this clone. The genes are TRBV18 and TRBJ1-2, with 8 bases that match TRBD1. V lost 0 bases to trimming and J lost 5 bases; unmatched junction nucleotides: 2. This CDR3 spans 14 amino acids. From germline, CDR1 is KGHSH and CDR2 LQKENI. CDR3 nucleotides: TGTGCCAGCTCACCACCGACAGGGGAGTATGGCTACACCTTC. Protein sequence: CASSPPTGEYGYTF. Looking up the rest from reference TRBV18 and TRBJ1-2 gives the full variable domain: NAGVMQNPRHLVRRRGQEARLRCSPMKGHSHVYWYRQLPEEGLKFMVYLQKENIIDESGMPKERFSAEFPKEGPSILRIQQVVRGDSAAYFCASSPPTGEYGYTFGSGTRLTVV.

The chain has TRBV9 and TRBJ1-2; weak D call: TRBD1 (5 bases). This CDR3 has 15 residues. V was trimmed by 0 bases and J by 4 bases, leaving 13 bases between them. Germline loops: CDR1 SGDLS, CDR2 YYNGEE. In DNA, the CDR3 is TGTGCCAGCAGCGTAGCTACTTCGACAGCCTATGGCTACACCTTC. Translated, it gives CASSVATSTAYGYTF.

The CDR3 spells CASSQEAGGNQPQHF. CDR3 in DNA: TGCGCCAGCAGCCAAGAGGCAGGGGGCAATCAGCCCCAGCATTTT. V and J are TRBV4-3 and TRBJ1-5; D is perhaps TRBD1 (6 bases). Trimming removed 0 bases from V and 2 bases from J, with 8 bases in between. The CDR3 is 15 amino acids. Germline CDR1 LGHNA, CDR2 YSLEER.

The J gene is TRBJ1-5, the V gene TRBV19; 8 bases are shared with TRBD1. V dropped 3 bases and J dropped 7; count of bases not matched to a gene: 11. CDR3 length: 16 amino acids. Germline CDR1 reads LNHDA; CDR2 reads SQIVND (reference sequence). CDR3 nucleotide sequence: TGTGCCAGTAGTATGGGGGACAGGCCCGGGAACCAGCCCCAGCATTTT. Protein: CASSMGDRPGNQPQHF.

The gene calls are TRBV6-1 and TRBJ2-3, with 9 bases aligning to TRBD2. The J segment lost 2 bases and the V segment lost 2 bases, leaving 5 bases of the junction unmatched. This CDR3 has 16 amino acids. Germline values: CDR1 MNHNS, CDR2 SASEGT. This CDR3 reads CASSESSGGFTDTQYF. The CDR3 DNA reads TGTGCCAGCAGTGAAAGTAGCGGGGGTTTCACAGATACGCAGTATTTT.

This clone was seen only a few times. The chain joins TRBV4-3 to TRBJ2-1, with 12 nucleotides matching TRBD1. CDR3 length: 14 amino acids. The V segment lost 2 bases and the J segment 10 bases; nucleotides outside the gene matches: 3. The germline V gene encodes CDR1 LGHNA and CDR2 YSLEER. DNA of the CDR3: TGCGCCAGCAGCCAATCCGGGACAGGGGGCGAGCAGTTCTTC. Protein: CASSQSGTGGEQFF.

CDR3 in DNA: TGTGCCAGCAGCTTAGATGGCCAGAACACCGGGGAGCTGTTTTTT. Translation: CASSLDGQNTGELFF. This chain connects TRBV11-2 to TRBJ2-2, with D unclear. The germline gives CDR1 SGHAT, CDR2 FQNNGV. The CDR3 contains 15 residues. The V end lost 0 bases, the J end lost 1 base, and 6 bases lay between the germline ends.

This clone was detected a few times. The genes are TRBV5-4 and TRBJ2-3; 14 bases match TRBD2. The CDR3 has 16 amino acids. Germline V gene lookup returns CDR1 SGHNT and CDR2 YYREEE (reference sequence). After removal of 3 bases from V and 5 bases from J, the junction contained 5 bases not matched to a gene. As DNA, the CDR3 is TGTGCCAGCAGCTGGGGGACTAGCGGGGGCAAAGATACGCAGTATTTT. Translating gives CASSWGTSGGKDTQYF.

The gene calls are TRBV28 and TRBJ2-1, with a possible D match to TRBD2 (7 bases). Trimming left V 10 bases short and J 8 bases short, with 15 bases between. This CDR3 has 12 residues. Germline CDR1 and CDR2: MDHEN and SYDVKM. CDR3: CATLGGAYEQFF. The CDR3, as DNA: TGTGCCACCTTGGGGGGGGCGTATGAGCAGTTCTTC.

A remark on this clone: The sample has other DNA sequences that encode this CDR3 too. This rearrangement joins TRBV7-9 to TRBJ2-1; 7 nucleotides agree with TRBD1. Germline V lookup: CDR1 SEHNR, CDR2 FQNEAQ (reference sequence). Trimming removed 1 base from V and 3 bases from J; junction bases left unmatched: 0. CDR3 length equals 14 residues. The CDR3 DNA is TGTGCCAGCAGCTTAGGACAGGGCTACAATGAGCAGTTCTTC. Protein: CASSLGQGYNEQFF.

The V and J genes are TRBV9 and TRBJ1-4, with 9 bases fitting TRBD1. The length of the CDR3 is 15 residues. Losses at the gene ends were 4 bases for V and 8 bases for J; bases not matched to a gene: 9. The germline V gene encodes CDR1 SGDLS and CDR2 YYNGEE. CDR3: CASSTGGVGYEKLFF. The CDR3 DNA is TGTGCCAGCAGCACAGGGGGCGTTGGATACGAAAAACTGTTTTTT.

The chain carries TRBV7-2 and TRBJ2-2; D may match TRBD1 or TRBD2 (6 bases each). Germline V gene sequence: CDR1 SGHTA, CDR2 FQGNSA. The V and J ends lost 5 bases and 2 bases respectively, with 12 bases between them. The CDR3 consists of 15 residues. CDR3 protein: CASSVGGGNTGELFF. CDR3 nucleotide sequence: TGTGCCAGCAGCGTAGGGGGAGGTAACACCGGGGAGCTGTTTTTT.

V is TRBV5-6 and J is TRBJ2-4, with D perhaps TRBD1 (6 bases). Germline-derived CDR1 and CDR2 are SGHDT and YYEEEE. V lost 2 bases and J 5 bases, leaving 11 bases between the germline ends. The CDR3 runs to 14 residues. The CDR3 loop is CASSFRAGENIQYF. The CDR3, as DNA: TGTGCCAGCAGCTTTAGGGCAGGGGAAAACATTCAGTACTTC.

Points on this clone: At one end, the junction sequence differs from germline, possibly due to a read error. The V gene is TRBV29-1, the J gene TRBJ1-2, with 7 bases matching TRBD1. The CDR3 consists of 13 residues. Germline-derived CDR1 and CDR2 are SQVTM and ANQGSEA. CDR3 sequence (DNA): TGCAGCGTTGGCCTGACAGGGAACTATGGCTACCCCTTC. It specifies CSVGLTGNYGYPF.

The rearrangement links TRBV28 to TRBJ1-5; the D gene is possibly TRBD1 (6 bases). The V end lost 10 bases, the J end lost 7 bases, and 23 bases lay between the germline ends. Germline V gene data show CDR1 as MDHEN and CDR2 as SYDVKM. This CDR3 has 15 amino acids. The CDR3 DNA reads TGTGCCACCTACCTCACCGGGACACCAGGCCAGCCCCAGCATTTT. It yields the protein CATYLTGTPGQPQHF.

The chain has TRBV27 and TRBJ1-2; 8 bases match TRBD1. The junction had 8 bases not matched to a gene; V was cut back by 5 bases and J by 0 bases. Germline lookup yields CDR1 MNHEY and CDR2 SMNVEV (reference sequence). The CDR3 has 16 residues. The CDR3 DNA follows: TGTGCCAGCAGTCCAGTAGGGACAGGTGCTAACTATGGCTACACCTTC. This gives the protein CASSPVGTGANYGYTF.

V gene TRBV9 combines with J gene TRBJ2-7; TRBD1 agrees at 7 bases. Germline loops: CDR1 SGDLS, CDR2 YYNGEE. V lost 4 bases, J lost 6 bases, and 16 bases stayed unmatched. The CDR3 loop spans 16 amino acids. In nucleotides, the CDR3 is TGTGCCAGCAGCCCTGGACAGGCCGATTCCGATTGCGAGCAGTACTTC. This encodes CASSPGQADSDCEQYF.